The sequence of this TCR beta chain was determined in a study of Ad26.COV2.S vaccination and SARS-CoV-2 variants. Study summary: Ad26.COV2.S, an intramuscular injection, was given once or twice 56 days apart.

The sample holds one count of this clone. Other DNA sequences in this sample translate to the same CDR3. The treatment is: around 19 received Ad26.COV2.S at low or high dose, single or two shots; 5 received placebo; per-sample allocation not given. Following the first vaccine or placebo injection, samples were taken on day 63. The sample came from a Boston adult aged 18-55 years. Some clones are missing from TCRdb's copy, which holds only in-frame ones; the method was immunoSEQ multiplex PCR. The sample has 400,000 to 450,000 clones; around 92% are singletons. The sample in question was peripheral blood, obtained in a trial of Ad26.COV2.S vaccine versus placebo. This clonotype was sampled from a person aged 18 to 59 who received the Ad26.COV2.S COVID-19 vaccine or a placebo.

CDR3 coding DNA: TGTGCCAGTAGTCTCGGACAGGGGGCTAATTCACCCCTCCACTTT. Its translation is CASSLGQGANSPLHF. J is TRBJ1-6 and V is TRBV19; TRBD1 matches at 11 bases. The CDR3 contains 15 residues. Unmatched junction bases numbered 3, after V lost 5 bases and J lost 6 bases. Germline V gene data show CDR1 as LNHDA and CDR2 as SQIVND (reference sequence).